The present entry profiles one T cell receptor (beta chain) with its context. The antigen remains undetermined. This entry comes from a study of a mutant IDH1 vaccine in newly diagnosed glioma. CDR3 length: 15 residues. Germline V CDR1 and CDR2: MNHNS, SASEGT. Trimming took off 3 bases at V and 4 bases at J, with 15 bases between the two ends. Repertoires were generated with immunoSEQ multiplex PCR, while TCRdb's copy carries only in-frame clones and drops some. This sample has tens of thousands of clones, with 83% found just once. Indicated time point: week 47, end of study. Vaccinated patients received 300 ug of mutant IDH1 20-mer peptide per dose, with topical imiquimod. New WHO grade 3 or 4 astrocytomas that were IDH1-mutant and ATRX-lost occurred in the donors.

This TCR was recovered from a man between 25 and 39 years old with glioma. V gene TRBV6-1 combines with J gene TRBJ1-1; TRBD1 might be the D (6 bases). Sequencing used PBMCs, obtained from a glioma patient whose treatment included an IDH1 peptide vaccine. The CDR3 DNA reads TGTGCCAGCAGTGATCCCGAAAGGGGGGGCACTGAAGCTTTCTTT. This translates into CASSDPERGGTEAFF.